The clone carrying this T cell receptor beta chain was counted between two and nine times. Its antigen is unidentified. Here immunoSEQ multiplex PCR was the method, and the copy in TCRdb shows in-frame clones only, minus some. The sample consists of roughly 25,000 clones, about 73% of them appearing once. This sample was included in a study of vaccination effects on CD4 cells after COVID-19. General study results and limits: Marked clonal contraction of infection- and vaccine-induced clones was seen late after vaccination.

In germline, CDR1 is LNHDA, CDR2 SQIVND (reference sequence). V lost 4 bases to trimming and J lost 6 bases, with 18 bases between them. There are 15 residues in the CDR3. Using viral peptide pools, the ViraFEST assay grew out antigen-specific CD4+ T cells prior to sequencing. The authors isolated CD4+ T cells after roughly eleven days of culture. As their vaccination, participants received two doses of either BNT162b2 or mRNA-1273. Wells each received two million PBMC, cultured with about 10 IU/ml IL-2 and about 10 ug/ml peptides. The chain links TRBV19 to TRBJ1-2; possibly TRBD1 for D (6 bases). This TCR came from a human donor who received a COVID-19 vaccine. The sample in question was CD4+ T cells from PBMCs cultured with SARS-CoV-2 spike peptides, obtained after COVID-19 vaccination. The CDR3 here is CASSSRSGALNGYTF. DNA for the CDR3: TGTGCCAGTAGTAGTCGCTCGGGGGCGCTTAATGGCTACACCTTC.